The text below deals with one T cell receptor (beta chain). As yet, its antigen is unknown. This specimen belongs to a study of blood T cells in healthy people across ages. Study results and caveats: Percentage of naive T cells showed a strong correlation with TCR beta diversity. Per million T cells, the diversity of TCR beta decreased roughly linearly as age advanced.

Extractions gave at least 5.5 micrograms of total RNA per sample. The CDR3 is made up of 12 amino acids. Between the trimmed V and J ends, which lost 7 bases and 10 bases, there was a span of 14 bases. For the second PCR, which ran for 7 to 11 cycles, a sample-barcoded 5' primer and a J-beta primer mix were used. TCRdb itself ran the 5' RACE reads through MiXCR, one entry per CDR3 protein. The sample has fewer than 800,000 distinct CDR3 sequences; 49% are singletons. This receptor was obtained from a woman aged 60-75 years in good health. The specimen sequenced was blood. The chain carries TRBV12-3 or TRBV12-4 and TRBJ2-4; maybe TRBD2 (6 bases). CDR3 sequence: CASTLHGGIQYF. The CDR3 DNA follows: TGTGCCAGCACCCTTCACGGGGGTATTCAGTACTTC.